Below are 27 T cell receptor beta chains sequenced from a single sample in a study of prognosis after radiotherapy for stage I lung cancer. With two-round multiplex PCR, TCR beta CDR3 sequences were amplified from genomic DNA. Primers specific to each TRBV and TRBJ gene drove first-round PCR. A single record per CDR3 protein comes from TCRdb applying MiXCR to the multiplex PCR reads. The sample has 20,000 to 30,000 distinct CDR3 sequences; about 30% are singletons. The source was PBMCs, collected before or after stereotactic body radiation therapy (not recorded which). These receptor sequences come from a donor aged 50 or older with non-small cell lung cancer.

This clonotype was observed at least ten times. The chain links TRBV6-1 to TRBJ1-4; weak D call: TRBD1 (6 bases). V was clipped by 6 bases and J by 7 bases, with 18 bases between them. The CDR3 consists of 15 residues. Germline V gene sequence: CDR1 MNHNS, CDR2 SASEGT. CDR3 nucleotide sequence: TGTGCCAGCAGACACAGGGACCCCTCCATTGAAAAACTGTTTTTT. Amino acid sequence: CASRHRDPSIEKLFF.

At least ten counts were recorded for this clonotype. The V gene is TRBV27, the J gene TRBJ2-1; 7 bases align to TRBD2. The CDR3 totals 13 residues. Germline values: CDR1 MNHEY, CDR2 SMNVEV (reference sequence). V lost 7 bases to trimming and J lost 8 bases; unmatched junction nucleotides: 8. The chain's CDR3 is CASIEGGKDEQFF. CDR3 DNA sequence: TGTGCCAGCATCGAGGGAGGGAAGGATGAGCAGTTCTTC.

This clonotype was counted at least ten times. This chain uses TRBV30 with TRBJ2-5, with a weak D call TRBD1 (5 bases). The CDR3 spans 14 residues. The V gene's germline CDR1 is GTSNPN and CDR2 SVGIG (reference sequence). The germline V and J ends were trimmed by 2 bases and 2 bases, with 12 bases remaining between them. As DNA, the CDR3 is TGTGCCTGGAGTCCAGCAGGGTCACAAGAGACCCAGTACTTC. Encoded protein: CAWSPAGSQETQYF.

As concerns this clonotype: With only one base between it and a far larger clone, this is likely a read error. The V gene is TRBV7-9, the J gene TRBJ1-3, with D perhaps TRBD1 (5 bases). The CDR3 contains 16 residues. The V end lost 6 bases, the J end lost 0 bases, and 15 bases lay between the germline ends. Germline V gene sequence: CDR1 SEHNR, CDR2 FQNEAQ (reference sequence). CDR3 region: CASRSRVGDSGNTIYF. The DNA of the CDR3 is TGTGCCAGCAGATCCAGGGTGGGGGACTCTGGAAACACCATATATTTT.

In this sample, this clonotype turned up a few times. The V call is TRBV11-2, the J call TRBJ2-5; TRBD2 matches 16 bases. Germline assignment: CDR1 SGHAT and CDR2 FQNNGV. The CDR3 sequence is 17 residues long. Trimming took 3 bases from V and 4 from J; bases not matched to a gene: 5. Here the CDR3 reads CASSLGTSGRALETQYF. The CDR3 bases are TGTGCCAGCAGCTTGGGGACTAGCGGGAGGGCCCTAGAGACCCAGTACTTC.

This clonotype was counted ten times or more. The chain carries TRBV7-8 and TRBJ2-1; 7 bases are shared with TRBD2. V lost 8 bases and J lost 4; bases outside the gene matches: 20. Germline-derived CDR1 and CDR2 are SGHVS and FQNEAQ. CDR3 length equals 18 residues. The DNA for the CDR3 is TGTGCCAGCGGCGATAATCCGGAAGTGCTAGCGGAGTACAATGAGCAGTTCTTC. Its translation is CASGDNPEVLAEYNEQFF.

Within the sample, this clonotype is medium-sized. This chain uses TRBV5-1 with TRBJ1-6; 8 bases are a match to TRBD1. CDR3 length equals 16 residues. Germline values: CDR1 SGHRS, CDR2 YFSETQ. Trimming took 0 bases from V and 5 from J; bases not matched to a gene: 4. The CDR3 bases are TGCGCCAGCAGCTTGGACGGACAGGGCAATAATTCACCCCTCCACTTT. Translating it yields CASSLDGQGNNSPLHF. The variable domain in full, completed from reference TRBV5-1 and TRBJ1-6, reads KAGVTQTPRYLIKTRGQQVTLSCSPISGHRSVSWYQQTPGQGLQFLFEYFSETQRNKGNFPGRFSGRQFSNSRSEMNVSTLELGDSALYLCASSLDGQGNNSPLHFGNGTRLTVT.

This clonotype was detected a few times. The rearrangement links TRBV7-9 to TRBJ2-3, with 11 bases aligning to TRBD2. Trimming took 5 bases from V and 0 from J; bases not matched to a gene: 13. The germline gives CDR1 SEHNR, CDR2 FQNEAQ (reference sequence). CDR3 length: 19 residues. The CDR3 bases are TGTGCCAGCAGCCTCCGGGGTAGCGGGGGGGTGTCTAGCACAGATACGCAGTATTTT. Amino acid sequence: CASSLRGSGGVSSTDTQYF.

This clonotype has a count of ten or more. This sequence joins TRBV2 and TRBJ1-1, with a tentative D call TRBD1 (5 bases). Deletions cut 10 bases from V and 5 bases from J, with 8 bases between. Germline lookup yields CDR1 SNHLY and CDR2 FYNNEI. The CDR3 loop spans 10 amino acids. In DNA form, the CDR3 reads TGTGCCACCCGGGGGACTGAAGCTTTCTTT. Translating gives CATRGTEAFF.

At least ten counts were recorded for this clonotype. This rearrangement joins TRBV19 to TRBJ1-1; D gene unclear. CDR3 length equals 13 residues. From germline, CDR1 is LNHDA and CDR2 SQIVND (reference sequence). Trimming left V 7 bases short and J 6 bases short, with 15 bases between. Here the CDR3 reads CASMGGWAAEAFF. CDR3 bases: TGTGCCAGTATGGGAGGGTGGGCGGCTGAAGCTTTCTTT.

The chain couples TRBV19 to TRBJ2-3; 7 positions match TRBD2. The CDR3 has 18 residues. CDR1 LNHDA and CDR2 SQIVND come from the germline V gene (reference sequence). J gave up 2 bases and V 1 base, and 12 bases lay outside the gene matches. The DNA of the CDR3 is TGTGCCAGTAGTATAGGGACTGGTAGCGGGTGTTTCACAGATACGCAGTATTTT. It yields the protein CASSIGTGSGCFTDTQYF.

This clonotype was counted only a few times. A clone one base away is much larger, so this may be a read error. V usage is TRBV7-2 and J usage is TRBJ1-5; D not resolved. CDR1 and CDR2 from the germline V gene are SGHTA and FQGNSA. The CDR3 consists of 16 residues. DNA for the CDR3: TGTGCCAGCAGCTTAGGTCTGGGCCGCCTAAATCAGCCCCGGCATTTT. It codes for CASSLGLGRLNQPRHF.

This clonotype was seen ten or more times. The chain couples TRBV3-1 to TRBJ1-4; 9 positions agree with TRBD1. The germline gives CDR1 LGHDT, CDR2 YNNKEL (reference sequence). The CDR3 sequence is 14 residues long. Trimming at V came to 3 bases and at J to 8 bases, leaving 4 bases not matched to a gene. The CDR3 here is CASSHRDREEKLFF. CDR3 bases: TGTGCCAGCAGCCACCGGGACAGGGAAGAAAAACTGTTTTTT.

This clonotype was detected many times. As DNA, the CDR3 is TGTGCCAGCAGCTTGCCAGGGACCAACTATGGCTACACCTTC. As protein: CASSLPGTNYGYTF. V gene TRBV11-2 combines with J gene TRBJ1-2, with a tentative D call TRBD1 (5 bases). This CDR3 has 14 residues. The germline V and J ends were trimmed by 3 bases and 2 bases, with 10 bases remaining between them. CDR1 and CDR2 from the germline V gene are SGHAT and FQNNGV.

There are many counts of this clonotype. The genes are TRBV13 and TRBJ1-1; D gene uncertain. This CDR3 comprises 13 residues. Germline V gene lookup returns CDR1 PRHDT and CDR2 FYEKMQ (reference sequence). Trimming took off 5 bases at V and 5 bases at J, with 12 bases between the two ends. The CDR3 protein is CASSPLGQTEAFF. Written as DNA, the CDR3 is TGTGCCAGCAGCCCTCTAGGGCAGACTGAAGCTTTCTTT.

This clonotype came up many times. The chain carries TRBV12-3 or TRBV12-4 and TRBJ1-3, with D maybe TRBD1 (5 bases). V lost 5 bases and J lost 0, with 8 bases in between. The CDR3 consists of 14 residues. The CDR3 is CASSHRSSGNTIYF. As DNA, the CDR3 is TGTGCCAGCAGTCACAGGAGCTCTGGAAACACCATATATTTT.

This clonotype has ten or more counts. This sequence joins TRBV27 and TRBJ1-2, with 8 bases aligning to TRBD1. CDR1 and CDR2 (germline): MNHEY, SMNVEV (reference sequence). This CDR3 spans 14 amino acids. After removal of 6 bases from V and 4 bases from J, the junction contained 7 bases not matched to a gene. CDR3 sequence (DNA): TGTGCCAGCAGCCCCCCAGGGGGCATCTATGGCTACACCTTC. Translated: CASSPPGGIYGYTF.

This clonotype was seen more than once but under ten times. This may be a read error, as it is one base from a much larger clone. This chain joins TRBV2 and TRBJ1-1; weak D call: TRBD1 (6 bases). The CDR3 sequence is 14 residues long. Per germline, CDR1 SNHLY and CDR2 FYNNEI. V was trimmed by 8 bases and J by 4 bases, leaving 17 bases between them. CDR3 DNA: TGTGCCAGCGAGAAGGAGTCCAGGGGCACTGAAGCTTTCTTT. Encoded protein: CASEKESRGTEAFF.

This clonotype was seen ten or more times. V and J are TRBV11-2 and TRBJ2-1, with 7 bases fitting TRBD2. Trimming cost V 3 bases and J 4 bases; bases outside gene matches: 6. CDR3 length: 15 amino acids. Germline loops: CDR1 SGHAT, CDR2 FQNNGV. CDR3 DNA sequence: TGTGCCAGCAGCTTGCTGCGGGGGAGGTACAATGAGCAGTTCTTC. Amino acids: CASSLLRGRYNEQFF.

CDR3 DNA: TGTGCCAGTAGTCCGGGACAAAATTACGAGCAGTACTTC. Its protein product is CASSPGQNYEQYF. This chain links TRBV19 with TRBJ2-7, with a weak D call TRBD1 (6 bases). Germline lookup yields CDR1 LNHDA and CDR2 SQIVND (reference sequence). The CDR3 length is 13 residues. The ends were cut back, 5 bases at V and 4 bases at J, with 12 bases in the middle.

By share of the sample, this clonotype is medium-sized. The CDR3 reads CASSLPHRDGYTF. The DNA for the CDR3 is TGTGCCAGCAGCCTCCCCCACAGGGATGGCTACACCTTC. The chain is built from TRBV7-9 and TRBJ1-2; tentative D call: TRBD1 (6 bases). The V gene's germline CDR1 is SEHNR and CDR2 FQNEAQ (reference sequence). V lost 5 bases and J lost 6, with 13 bases in between. The CDR3 consists of 13 residues.

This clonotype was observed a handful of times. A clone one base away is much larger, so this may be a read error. CDR3 DNA: TGCAGTGCTGCCACCGGGAGCCCACTTTGGGTCAATGAGCAGTTCTTC. The encoded protein is CSAATGSPLWVNEQFF. V usage is TRBV20-1 and J usage is TRBJ2-1, with D possibly matching TRBD2 (6 bases). Germline CDR1 is DFQATT and CDR2 is SNEGSKA (reference sequence). Trimming left V 5 bases short and J 6 bases short, with 23 bases between. The CDR3 has 16 amino acids.

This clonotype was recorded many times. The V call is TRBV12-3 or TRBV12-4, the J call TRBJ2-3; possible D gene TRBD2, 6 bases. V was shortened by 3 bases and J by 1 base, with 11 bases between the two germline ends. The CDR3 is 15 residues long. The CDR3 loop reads CASSFSGGGTDTQYF. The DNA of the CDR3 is TGTGCCAGCAGTTTCTCGGGCGGGGGCACAGATACGCAGTATTTT.

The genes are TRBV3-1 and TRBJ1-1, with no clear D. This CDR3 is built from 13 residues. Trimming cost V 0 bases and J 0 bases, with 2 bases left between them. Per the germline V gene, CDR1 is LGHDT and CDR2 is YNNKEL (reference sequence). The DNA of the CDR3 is TGTGCCAGCAGCCAAGATATGAACACTGAAGCTTTCTTT. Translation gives CASSQDMNTEAFF.

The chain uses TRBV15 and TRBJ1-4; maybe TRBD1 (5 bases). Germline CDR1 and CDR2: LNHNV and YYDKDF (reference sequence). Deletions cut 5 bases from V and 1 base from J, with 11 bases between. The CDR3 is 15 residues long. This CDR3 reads CATSSLGGTNEKLFF. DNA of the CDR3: TGTGCCACCAGCTCCCTCGGGGGAACTAATGAAAAACTGTTTTTT.

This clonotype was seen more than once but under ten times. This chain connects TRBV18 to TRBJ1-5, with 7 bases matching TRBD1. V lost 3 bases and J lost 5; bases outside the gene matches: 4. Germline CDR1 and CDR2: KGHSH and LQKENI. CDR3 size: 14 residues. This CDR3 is CASSPDRVYQPQHF. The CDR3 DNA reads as TGTGCCAGCTCACCTGACAGGGTTTATCAGCCCCAGCATTTT.

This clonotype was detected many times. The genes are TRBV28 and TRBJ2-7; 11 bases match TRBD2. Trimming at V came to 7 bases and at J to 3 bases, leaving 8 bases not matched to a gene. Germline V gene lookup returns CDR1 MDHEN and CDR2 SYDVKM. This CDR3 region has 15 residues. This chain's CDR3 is CASTYLAGGDYEQYF. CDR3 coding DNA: TGTGCCAGCACCTACCTAGCGGGAGGCGACTACGAGCAGTACTTC.